The present T cell receptor (beta chain) was sequenced within a study of breast tumors, draining lymph nodes, adjacent tissues. Overall study findings and caveats: Tumors had less TCR diversity than lymph nodes, more than nontumor tissue. Tumor T cell lymph node origin was a supported hypothesis, not proven.

TCRdb re-called the multiplex PCR reads through MiXCR, storing one row per CDR3 protein. The table lists some 21,000 distinct CDR3 sequences, approximately 48% of them singletons. Details on this clonotype: The antigen remains unidentified. This CDR3 fails to terminate in the conserved phenylalanine or tryptophan, so it likely reflects a read error.

Germline-derived CDR1 and CDR2 are SGHDT and YYEEEE. The CDR3 has 12 residues. Between the trimmed V and J ends, which lost 2 bases and 7 bases, there was a span of 9 bases. This TCR was recovered from a female donor with breast cancer. Some clones in this sample may be carry-over from other donors' samples. Sample: breast tumor tissue. The genes are TRBV5-6 and TRBJ1-2, with unresolved D. CDR3 loop: CASSFKFTGYTL. CDR3 coding DNA: TGTGCCAGCAGCTTTAAGTTTACTGGCTACACCCTC.